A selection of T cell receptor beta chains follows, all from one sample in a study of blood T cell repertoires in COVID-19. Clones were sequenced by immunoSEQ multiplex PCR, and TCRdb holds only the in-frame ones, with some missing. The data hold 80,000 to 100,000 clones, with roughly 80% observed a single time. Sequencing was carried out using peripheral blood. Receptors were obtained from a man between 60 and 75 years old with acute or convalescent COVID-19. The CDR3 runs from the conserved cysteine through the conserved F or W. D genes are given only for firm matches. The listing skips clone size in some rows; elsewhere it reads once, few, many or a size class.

DNA: TGTGCCAGCAGTACGGGGGGCGGCACTGAAGCTTTCTTT
CDR3: CASSTGGGTEAFF
size: .
V: TRBV7-9
J: TRBJ1-1
length: 13
D: .

DNA: TGTGCCAGCGCGGACTCGGGGACTAGCGGGAGAAAGTGGAAAGAGACCCAGTACTTC
CDR3: CASADSGTSGRKWKETQYF
size: once
V: TRBV19
J: TRBJ2-5
length: 19
D: TRBD2

DNA: TGTGCCAGCAGCTCCACTCCCGGGACAGGCTCCTCTGGGGCCAACGTCCTGACTTTC
CDR3: CASSSTPGTGSSGANVLTF
size: .
V: TRBV7-6
J: TRBJ2-6
length: 19
D: TRBD1

DNA: TGTGCCAGCAGCCAAAGCGCGGTCACAGATACGCAGTATTTT
CDR3: CASSQSAVTDTQYF
size: .
V: TRBV7-9
J: TRBJ2-3
length: 14
D: .

DNA: TGTGCCAGCAGCAGGGGTGCCGGGGCCAACGTCCTGACTTTC
CDR3: CASSRGAGANVLTF
size: few
V: TRBV27
J: TRBJ2-6
length: 14
D: .

DNA: TGTGCCAGCAGCTTTACTAGCGCCCAAGAGACCCAGTACTTC
CDR3: CASSFTSAQETQYF
size: .
V: TRBV11-2
J: TRBJ2-5
length: 14
D: TRBD2

DNA: TGTGCCATCAGTGAGTCAGGACTAGCGGGGACACGGGATACGCAGTATTTT
CDR3: CAISESGLAGTRDTQYF
size: .
V: TRBV10-3
J: TRBJ2-3
length: 17
D: TRBD2

DNA: TGTGCCAGCACCCGGTGGGGGCCCCCGTTTTATACGCAGTATTTT
CDR3: CASTRWGPPFYTQYF
size: once
V: TRBV6-4
J: TRBJ2-3
length: 15
D: .

DNA: TGTGCCAGCAGCTTAGTCGAGGACACCATATATTTT
CDR3: CASSLVEDTIYF
size: many
V: TRBV11-2
J: TRBJ1-3
length: 12
D: .

DNA: TGTGCCAGTAGTATGGGCACAGGGGGAAACTACGAGCAGTACTTC
CDR3: CASSMGTGGNYEQYF
size: once
V: TRBV19
J: TRBJ2-7
length: 15
D: TRBD1

DNA: TGCGCCAGCAGCCAAGATTTAGGGGGCACTAATGAAAAACTGTTTTTT
CDR3: CASSQDLGGTNEKLFF
size: .
V: TRBV4-1
J: TRBJ1-4
length: 16
D: TRBD1

DNA: TGTGCCAGCACCGGTCGGTCTAGCAGTGCTGAGCAGTTCTTC
CDR3: CASTGRSSSAEQFF
size: .
V: TRBV6-6
J: TRBJ2-1
length: 14
D: .

DNA: TGTGCCAGCAGGAAGACAGGTGACTACTATGGCTACACCTTC
CDR3: CASRKTGDYYGYTF
size: .
V: TRBV6-5
J: TRBJ1-2
length: 14
D: .

DNA: TGTGCCAGCAGCTTGGCTTTTGGTTTTCGTCGGGACACCTATGGCTACACCTTC
CDR3: CASSLAFGFRRDTYGYTF
size: .
V: TRBV5-8
J: TRBJ1-2
length: 18
D: .

DNA: TGTGCCAGTAGTATAGTAGGAGGGACGGGTGAAAAACTGTTTTTT
CDR3: CASSIVGGTGEKLFF
size: .
V: TRBV19
J: TRBJ1-4
length: 15
D: .

DNA: TGTGCCAGCAGCTTGAGAGGGTTCTACGAGCAGTACTTC
CDR3: CASSLRGFYEQYF
size: .
V: TRBV5-5
J: TRBJ2-7
length: 13
D: .

DNA: TGCGCCAGCAGCCAAGGACTAGCGGGAATAGAGACCCAGTACTTC
CDR3: CASSQGLAGIETQYF
size: .
V: TRBV4-1
J: TRBJ2-5
length: 15
D: TRBD2

DNA: TGCAGCGTCATGACAGGCCTCTATGGCTACACCTTC
CDR3: CSVMTGLYGYTF
size: .
V: TRBV29-1
J: TRBJ1-2
length: 12
D: .

DNA: TGTGCCAGCAGTCCTAGCGGGAGACGGGGGCAGTACTTC
CDR3: CASSPSGRRGQYF
size: .
V: TRBV6-5
J: TRBJ2-7
length: 13
D: TRBD2

DNA: TGTGCCAGCAGTGAAACGGGTCATACGCAGTATTTT
CDR3: CASSETGHTQYF
size: once
V: TRBV6-1
J: TRBJ2-3
length: 12
D: .

DNA: TGCGCCAGCAGCTTGCAGGGGGTAGGCTACACCTTC
CDR3: CASSLQGVGYTF
size: .
V: TRBV5-1
J: TRBJ1-2
length: 12
D: TRBD1

DNA: TGTGCCAGCATAGACAGAGGGGCGGGGGTAGCGCAGTATTTT
CDR3: CASIDRGAGVAQYF
size: medium-sized
V: TRBV13
J: TRBJ2-3
length: 14
D: TRBD2

DNA: TGTGCCAGCAGCACCCTCTCAGGGGGCCGATACACCGGGGAGCTGTTTTTT
CDR3: CASSTLSGGRYTGELFF
size: .
V: TRBV7-9
J: TRBJ2-2
length: 17
D: TRBD1

DNA: TGCGCCAGCAGCTTAGGGACAGGATCGGACGAGCAGTACTTC
CDR3: CASSLGTGSDEQYF
size: .
V: TRBV5-1
J: TRBJ2-7
length: 14
D: TRBD1

DNA: TGTGCCAGTAGTACCCATCTGGGGGCAGGGTCCCTCAATCAGCCCCAGCATTTT
CDR3: CASSTHLGAGSLNQPQHF
size: .
V: TRBV19
J: TRBJ1-5
length: 18
D: .

DNA: TGCCCCACCAGCCAACTGGGGGGGGTCCCGGACTCTGGGGCCAACGTCCTGACTTTC
CDR3: CPTSQLGGVPDSGANVLTF
size: .
V: TRBV4-1
J: TRBJ2-6
length: 19
D: TRBD2

DNA: TGCGCCAGCAGCCAAGATGGCGGACAACGTTCGTCAGAGACCCAGTACTTC
CDR3: CASSQDGGQRSSETQYF
size: .
V: TRBV4-1
J: TRBJ2-5
length: 17
D: .

DNA: TGTGCCAGCTCACCAGGGCTGAATGAAAAACTGTTTTTT
CDR3: CASSPGLNEKLFF
size: .
V: TRBV18
J: TRBJ1-4
length: 13
D: .

DNA: TGTGCTAGCAGCTTCGGACTAGCGGGGGCCGGGGAGCTGTTTTTT
CDR3: CASSFGLAGAGELFF
size: .
V: TRBV7-7
J: TRBJ2-2
length: 15
D: TRBD2

DNA: TGTGCCAGCAGCTTATATCAGGGAATGAACACTGAAGCTTTCTTT
CDR3: CASSLYQGMNTEAFF
size: once
V: TRBV7-8
J: TRBJ1-1
length: 15
D: .

DNA: TGTGCCAGCAGCTTTTCCCAAACTAGCGGGAGGGTCAACACCGGGGAGCTGTTTTTT
CDR3: CASSFSQTSGRVNTGELFF
size: .
V: TRBV5-6
J: TRBJ2-2
length: 19
D: TRBD2

DNA: TGCGCCAGCAGTGAAGGTGGAGGAAATCAGCCCCAGCATTTT
CDR3: CASSEGGGNQPQHF
size: .
V: TRBV10-1
J: TRBJ1-5
length: 14
D: .

DNA: TGTGCCAGCAGCTTACAGGGACAGAACACTGAAGCTTTCTTT
CDR3: CASSLQGQNTEAFF
size: .
V: TRBV11-3
J: TRBJ1-1
length: 14
D: .

DNA: TGTGCCAGCAGCTTCAGGGGGATAGTGAACACTGAAGCTTTCTTT
CDR3: CASSFRGIVNTEAFF
size: few
V: TRBV6-2/TRBV6-3
J: TRBJ1-1
length: 15
D: TRBD1

DNA: TGTGCCAGCAGTGATGCGGGTCTTGAAGCTTTCTTT
CDR3: CASSDAGLEAFF
size: .
V: TRBV2
J: TRBJ1-1
length: 12
D: .

DNA: TGCGCCAGCAGCCCGGGGGGAAACACCATATATTTT
CDR3: CASSPGGNTIYF
size: .
V: TRBV5-1
J: TRBJ1-3
length: 12
D: .

DNA: TGTGCCAGCAGTTACATAGGGGGTAGTGACTATGGCTACACCTTC
CDR3: CASSYIGGSDYGYTF
size: .
V: TRBV6-6
J: TRBJ1-2
length: 15
D: .

DNA: TGCGCCAGCAGCTTGGCCAGCGGGACCCAAGAGACCCAGTACTTC
CDR3: CASSLASGTQETQYF
size: .
V: TRBV5-1
J: TRBJ2-5
length: 15
D: TRBD2

DNA: TGTGCCAGCAGCTCTGACAGTTTTGAGGCTTTCTTT
CDR3: CASSSDSFEAFF
size: .
V: TRBV7-9
J: TRBJ1-1
length: 12
D: .

DNA: TGTGCCAGCAGCTTAGGTCCAGGGTTAGAGACCCAGTACTTC
CDR3: CASSLGPGLETQYF
size: .
V: TRBV11-3
J: TRBJ2-5
length: 14
D: .

DNA: TGTGCCAGCAGTTTAAAAGCTCGAGGAAGCTCCTATAATTCACCCCTCCACTTT
CDR3: CASSLKARGSSYNSPLHF
size: .
V: TRBV27
J: TRBJ1-6
length: 18
D: .

DNA: TGTGCCAGCAGCTTATCAACTGTTCCTAATGAAAAACTGTTTTTT
CDR3: CASSLSTVPNEKLFF
size: .
V: TRBV7-8
J: TRBJ1-4
length: 15
D: .

DNA: TGTGCCAGCAGCAAAGGGGACAGACCGAACACTGAAGCTTTCTTT
CDR3: CASSKGDRPNTEAFF
size: .
V: TRBV6-2/TRBV6-3
J: TRBJ1-1
length: 15
D: TRBD1

DNA: TGTGCCAGCAGCTTATATCCCGATAGCTCCTACAATGAGCAGTTCTTC
CDR3: CASSLYPDSSYNEQFF
size: .
V: TRBV11-2
J: TRBJ2-1
length: 16
D: .

DNA: TGTGCCAGCAGTGAAAGAACAGGGAAGTTTGCAGATACGCAGTATTTT
CDR3: CASSERTGKFADTQYF
size: .
V: TRBV2
J: TRBJ2-3
length: 16
D: .

DNA: TGCAGCGTTGTCGGGGGTACCGACTATGGCTACACCTTC
CDR3: CSVVGGTDYGYTF
size: .
V: TRBV29-1
J: TRBJ1-2
length: 13
D: .

DNA: TGCGCCAGCAGTGAGTCGAGCCGACTAGCAGGCCTACCTGATACGCAGTATTTT
CDR3: CASSESSRLAGLPDTQYF
size: .
V: TRBV10-1
J: TRBJ2-3
length: 18
D: TRBD2

DNA: TGTGCCAGCAGCAAAGTTTACTCCCTCGTCCCCACAGATACGCAGTATTTT
CDR3: CASSKVYSLVPTDTQYF
size: .
V: TRBV21-1
J: TRBJ2-3
length: 17
D: .

DNA: TGCAGTGCTAGTCTCAGGGGGAATAATGAAAAACTGTTTTTT
CDR3: CSASLRGNNEKLFF
size: once
V: TRBV20-1
J: TRBJ1-4
length: 14
D: TRBD1

DNA: TGTGCCAGCAGCTTAGCCTCCAGGAATTATAATTCACCCCTCCACTTT
CDR3: CASSLASRNYNSPLHF
size: .
V: TRBV7-2
J: TRBJ1-6
length: 16
D: .

DNA: TGTGCCAGCAGTTACGACAGGGCAGGGGCCAACGTCCTGACTTTC
CDR3: CASSYDRAGANVLTF
size: .
V: TRBV6-2/TRBV6-3
J: TRBJ2-6
length: 15
D: TRBD1

DNA: TGCGCCAGCAGTGAGCAGCAGGGGAATGAGCAGTTCTTC
CDR3: CASSEQQGNEQFF
size: .
V: TRBV10-2
J: TRBJ2-1
length: 13
D: .

DNA: TGTGCCAGCTCGCCGACAGGGCTCAGCTCCTACGAGCAGTACTTC
CDR3: CASSPTGLSSYEQYF
size: few
V: TRBV18
J: TRBJ2-7
length: 15
D: TRBD1

DNA: TGTGCCAGCAGTCTGCGAGGGACTAGCGGGTACCTACGCGAGCAGTACTTC
CDR3: CASSLRGTSGYLREQYF
size: few
V: TRBV27
J: TRBJ2-7
length: 17
D: TRBD2

DNA: TGTGCCAGCAGCGCCATGGGACTTCTCAATGAGCAGTTCTTC
CDR3: CASSAMGLLNEQFF
size: .
V: TRBV7-9
J: TRBJ2-1
length: 14
D: .

DNA: TGCGCCAGCAGGGAAACAGGGGCTGCCTCCTATGGCTACACCTTC
CDR3: CASRETGAASYGYTF
size: .
V: TRBV5-1
J: TRBJ1-2
length: 15
D: TRBD1

DNA: TGTGCCAGCAGTGGGACTAGCCCCTTCGGCAATGAGCAGTTCTTC
CDR3: CASSGTSPFGNEQFF
size: .
V: TRBV6-6
J: TRBJ2-1
length: 15
D: TRBD2

DNA: TGTGCTAGCAGCCCCACAGGGGGCGTTGAGCAGTTCTTC
CDR3: CASSPTGGVEQFF
size: .
V: TRBV7-7
J: TRBJ2-1
length: 13
D: TRBD1